This T cell receptor beta chain originates from a study of cytomegalovirus exposure and HLA in healthy donors. As regards this clone: Antigen specificity is unknown.

The study ran its PCR with 60 Vbeta and 13 Jbeta primers. Libraries were prepared by immunoSEQ multiplex PCR; TCRdb keeps only in-frame clonotypes and omits some of them. The repertoire holds roughly 130,000 clones, with more than 70% as singletons. Study results and limitations: A later analysis showed TCR association rates differing by HLA locus, peaking at DRB1 and lowest at HLA-C. A later analysis reported that several of the most significant clusters appeared to be linked to common viral pathogens, among them Epstein-Barr virus.

V lost 6 bases to trimming and J lost 6 bases, with 9 bases between them. The germline CDR1 and CDR2 sequences are SGHVS and FQNEAQ. The CDR3 totals 12 residues. The sequence came from a human donor in good health. The chain is built from TRBV7-8 and TRBJ1-5; D unclear. Sequencing was carried out using PBMCs. The CDR3 region has the DNA TGTGCCAGCAGTCGAGTTGGTCAGCCCCAGCATTTT. Translating it yields CASSRVGQPQHF.